The text below deals with one TCR beta chain. Its antigen is not identified. Trimming stripped 1 base from V and 1 base from J, with 4 bases between. Germline V gene sequence: CDR1 SGHTA, CDR2 FQGNSA. The CDR3 is 14 residues long. ViraFEST used viral peptide pools to expand antigen-specific CD4+ T cells before sequencing. Culturing for roughly 10 days preceded CD4+ T cell isolation. Negative nucleocapsid antibody tests before and after vaccination confirmed no previous SARS-CoV-2 infection. IL-2 at about 10 IU/ml and peptides at 8 to 10 ug/ml were added to cultured PBMC, two million per well. The sample is drawn from a study of vaccination effects on CD4 cells after COVID-19. The study's findings and limits: Convalescent patients were scarce in the study, and it lacked early post-infection timepoints.

TCRdb's copy holds only in-frame clones and misses some; the assay was immunoSEQ multiplex PCR. The data contain over 25,000 clones, roughly 74% of them singletons. The receptor comes from a human donor who received a COVID-19 vaccine. This chain links TRBV7-2 with TRBJ2-2, with D unclear. Sequencing used CD4+ T cells from PBMCs cultured with HCoV-NL63 spike peptides, obtained before COVID-19 vaccination. CDR3 protein: CASSLVWNTGELFF. The CDR3 DNA is TGTGCCAGCAGCTTAGTGTGGAACACCGGGGAGCTGTTTTTT.